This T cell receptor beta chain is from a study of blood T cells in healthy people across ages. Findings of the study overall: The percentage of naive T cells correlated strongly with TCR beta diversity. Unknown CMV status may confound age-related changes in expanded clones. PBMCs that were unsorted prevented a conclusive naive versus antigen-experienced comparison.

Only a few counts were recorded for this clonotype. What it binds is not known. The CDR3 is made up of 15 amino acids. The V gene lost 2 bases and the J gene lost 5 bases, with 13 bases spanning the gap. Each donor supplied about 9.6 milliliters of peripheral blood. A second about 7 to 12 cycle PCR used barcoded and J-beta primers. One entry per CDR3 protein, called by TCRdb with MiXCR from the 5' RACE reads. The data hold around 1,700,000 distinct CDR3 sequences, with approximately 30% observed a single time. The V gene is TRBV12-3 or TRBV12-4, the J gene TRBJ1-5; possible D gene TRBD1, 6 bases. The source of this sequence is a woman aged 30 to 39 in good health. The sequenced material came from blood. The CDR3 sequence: CASSLWGALDQPQHF. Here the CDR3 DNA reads TGTGCCAGCAGTTTATGGGGGGCCCTTGATCAGCCCCAGCATTTT.